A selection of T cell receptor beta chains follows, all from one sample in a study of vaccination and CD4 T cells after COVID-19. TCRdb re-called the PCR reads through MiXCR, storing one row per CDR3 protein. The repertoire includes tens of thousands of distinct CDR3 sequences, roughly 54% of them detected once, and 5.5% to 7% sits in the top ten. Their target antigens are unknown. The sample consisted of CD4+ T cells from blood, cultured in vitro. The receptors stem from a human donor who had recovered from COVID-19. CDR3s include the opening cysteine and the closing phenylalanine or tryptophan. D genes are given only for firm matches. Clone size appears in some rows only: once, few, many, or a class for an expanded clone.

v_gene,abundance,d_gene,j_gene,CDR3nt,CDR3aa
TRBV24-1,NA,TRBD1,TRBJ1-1,TGTGCCGCCAAGGGGGCCTCGGATACTGAAGCTTTCTTT,CAAKGASDTEAFF
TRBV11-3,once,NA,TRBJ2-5,TGTGCCAGCAGCTTAGCCCGTTGGTCCAGGGAAGGAGAGACCCAGTACTTC,CASSLARWSREGETQYF
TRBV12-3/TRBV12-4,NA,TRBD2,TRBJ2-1,TGTGCCAGCAGTTTAAGACTAGCGGTGTACAATGAGCAGTTCTTC,CASSLRLAVYNEQFF
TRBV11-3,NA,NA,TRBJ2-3,TGTGCCAGCAGCTTGAATTTATGGCCCGCCGGCACAGATACGCAGTATTTT,CASSLNLWPAGTDTQYF
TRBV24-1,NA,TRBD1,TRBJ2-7,TGTGCCACCAGTGACCCGGGACAGGGTAAAAACGAGCAGTACTTC,CATSDPGQGKNEQYF
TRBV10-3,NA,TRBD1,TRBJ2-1,TGTGCCATCAGCGTGGACAGGGGGTTAAGCAATGAGCAGTTCTTC,CAISVDRGLSNEQFF
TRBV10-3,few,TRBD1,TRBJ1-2,TGTGCCATCAATCCCGGACAGGGAGGCTACACCTTC,CAINPGQGGYTF
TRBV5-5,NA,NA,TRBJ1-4,TGTGCCAGCAGCTTGACGGGACGGGGCCCAGGTGAAAAACTGTTTTTT,CASSLTGRGPGEKLFF
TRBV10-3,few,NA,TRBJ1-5,TGTGCCATCAGTGAGTCCAGGGTTGGAAATCAGCCCCAGCATTTT,CAISESRVGNQPQHF
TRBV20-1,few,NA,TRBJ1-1,TGCAGTGCTAGTAAAACAGAGAACACTGAAGCTTTCTTT,CSASKTENTEAFF
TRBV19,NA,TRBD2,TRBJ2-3,TGTGCCAGTAGTAGGGCGGGAGCGACCGAAAATACGCAGTATTTT,CASSRAGATENTQYF
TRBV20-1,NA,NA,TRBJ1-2,TGCAGTGCTAGAGATCGAAGAGTCTATGGCTACACCTTC,CSARDRRVYGYTF
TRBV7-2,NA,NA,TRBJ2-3,TGTGCCAGCAGCCGCAGGGCCGGTGGGAGCGGGGATACGCAGTATTTT,CASSRRAGGSGDTQYF
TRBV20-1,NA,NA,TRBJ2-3,TGCAGTGCTAGAGATCTGCCCTCGTGGGATACGCAGTATTTT,CSARDLPSWDTQYF
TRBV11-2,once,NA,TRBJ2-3,TGTGCCAGCAGCACCTCACAGGGAGTAGATACGCAGTATTTT,CASSTSQGVDTQYF
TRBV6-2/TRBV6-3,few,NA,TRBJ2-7,TGTGCCAGCAAGAGGACCCTCCAACAGAACGAGCAGTACTTC,CASKRTLQQNEQYF
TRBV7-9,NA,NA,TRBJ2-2,TGTGCCAGCAGCTTAGTGTCACATGGGACCGGGGAGCTGTTTTTT,CASSLVSHGTGELFF